These 26 T cell receptor beta chains were sequenced from one sample in a study of T cell responses to AZD1222 COVID-19 vaccine. Generated by immunoSEQ multiplex PCR, the TCRdb table keeps only in-frame clones and is missing some. Among 95,000 to 150,000 clones listed, 70% to 90% were seen once. Sequences were derived from peripheral blood, sampled 28 days after the second AZD1222 dose. These receptors were taken from an adult who received the AZD1222 COVID-19 vaccine.

The chain joins TRBV7-6 to TRBJ2-2; 11 positions match TRBD2. V shed 2 bases, J shed 2 bases, and the junction held 4 bases outside the gene matches. The CDR3 contains 17 residues. From germline, CDR1 is SGHVS and CDR2 FNYEAQ. This CDR3 is CASSLLLAGGNTGELFF. Written as DNA, the CDR3 is TGTGCCAGCAGCTTACTTCTAGCGGGGGGTAACACCGGGGAGCTGTTTTTT.

The rearrangement links TRBV6-5 to TRBJ2-3; 8 bases agree with TRBD2. Losses at the gene ends were 7 bases for V and 2 bases for J; bases not matched to a gene: 5. CDR1 MNHEY and CDR2 SVGAGI come from the germline V gene. The CDR3 is 14 amino acids. CDR3 nucleotides: TGTGCCAGCATGGCGGGGGGACCCACAGATACGCAGTATTTT. Protein product: CASMAGGPTDTQYF.

The chain has TRBV5-1 and TRBJ1-2; unclear D gene. V was cut by 1 base and J by 3 bases, with 7 bases left in between. This CDR3 contains 13 residues. From germline, CDR1 is SGHRS and CDR2 YFSETQ. The CDR3 nucleotides read TGCGCCAGCAGCTTGAAAGTGGACTATGGCTACACCTTC. As protein: CASSLKVDYGYTF.

This chain connects TRBV4-1 to TRBJ1-5; tentatively, D is TRBD1 (5 bases). With 0 bases removed from V and 9 bases from J, the gap between germline ends came to 15 bases. From germline, CDR1 is MGHRA and CDR2 YSYEKL. CDR3 length: 15 residues. The CDR3 bases are TGCGCCAGCAGCCAAGACCCGAGGATTCAGGGGCCCCAGCATTTT. Its protein is CASSQDPRIQGPQHF.

The CDR3 bases are TGTGCCAGCAGCTCCTCTCCTGCAGGGGGCTATGGCTACACCTTC. The encoded protein is CASSSSPAGGYGYTF. The chain is built from TRBV4-2 and TRBJ1-2, with 7 bases fitting TRBD1. Germline loops: CDR1 LGHNA, CDR2 YNFKEQ. The CDR3 covers 15 residues. V trimming: 5 bases; J trimming: 4 bases; junction bases outside the gene matches: 10.

This chain uses TRBV18 with TRBJ2-1; D uncertain. Germline lookup yields CDR1 KGHSH and CDR2 LQKENI. The CDR3 consists of 13 residues. The V and J ends lost 2 bases and 5 bases respectively, with 7 bases between them. In nucleotides, the CDR3 is TGTGCCAGCTCACCAGGGCAGAACAATGAGCAGTTCTTC. Translated: CASSPGQNNEQFF.

The genes are TRBV7-3 and TRBJ2-1; maybe TRBD1 (5 bases). CDR3 length equals 13 residues. Germline CDR1 is SGHTA and CDR2 is FQGTGA. Between the trimmed V and J ends, which lost 1 base and 15 bases, there was a span of 16 bases. The CDR3 nucleotides are TGTGCCAGCAGCTTAAGGGGAACAGGATCGCCGTTCTTC. It encodes CASSLRGTGSPFF.

The V and J genes are TRBV7-2 and TRBJ1-1; a possible D gene is TRBD1 (6 bases). The germline gives CDR1 SGHTA, CDR2 FQGNSA. This CDR3 region has 13 residues. Trimming pared 5 bases from V and 2 bases from J, leaving 9 bases between. CDR3: CASSPGANTEAFF. Written as DNA, the CDR3 is TGTGCCAGCAGCCCAGGGGCTAACACTGAAGCTTTCTTT.

In this sample, this clone turned up once. V gene TRBV7-9 combines with J gene TRBJ1-5; no clear D. V dropped 1 base and J dropped 5 bases, with 6 bases sitting between them. The CDR3 extends over 13 amino acids. The germline V gene has CDR1 SEHNR and CDR2 FQNEAQ (reference sequence). Here the CDR3 reads CASSLGGYQPQHF. The CDR3 DNA follows: TGTGCCAGCAGCTTAGGAGGTTATCAGCCCCAGCATTTT. Full variable domain (remainder filled in from reference TRBV7-9 and TRBJ1-5): DTGVSQNPRHKITKRGQNVTFRCDPISEHNRLYWYRQTLGQGPEFLTYFQNEAQLEKSRLLSDRFSAERPKGSFSTLEIQRTEQGDSAMYLCASSLGGYQPQHFGDGTRLSIL.

The V gene is TRBV30, the J gene TRBJ1-3; D call uncertain. Germline V gene lookup returns CDR1 GTSNPN and CDR2 SVGIG (reference sequence). V dropped 1 base and J dropped 1 base, with 5 bases sitting between them. CDR3 length: 13 residues. Written as DNA, the CDR3 is TGTGCCTGGAGTGCGGAGTCTGGAAACACCATATATTTT. Amino acids: CAWSAESGNTIYF.

This chain joins TRBV15 and TRBJ1-1; 7 bases match TRBD1. CDR3 size: 14 residues. Germline trimming cut 3 bases from V and 3 bases from J; bases unmatched to any gene: 4. Germline values: CDR1 LNHNV, CDR2 YYDKDF (reference sequence). CDR3 loop: CATSRGGGHTEAFF. The CDR3 nucleotides are TGTGCCACCAGCAGGGGAGGGGGCCACACTGAAGCTTTCTTT.

The table lists this clone with a count of one. The chain has TRBV7-9 and TRBJ1-5; 9 bases map to TRBD1. The germline CDR1 and CDR2 sequences are SEHNR and FQNEAQ (reference sequence). V dropped 4 bases and J dropped 9; count of bases not matched to a gene: 7. The CDR3 sequence is 14 residues long. The CDR3 nucleotides read TGTGCCAGCAGCTGGGACAGGGATCTTCGGCCCCAGCATTTT. It encodes CASSWDRDLRPQHF.

The chain couples TRBV11-2 to TRBJ1-5, with a tentative D call TRBD1 (5 bases). Germline CDR1 SGHAT, CDR2 FQNNGV. V was pared by 0 bases and J by 1 base, with 7 bases between. The CDR3 loop spans 15 amino acids. CDR3 in amino acids: CASSLEGGSNQPQHF. CDR3 nucleotides: TGTGCCAGCAGCTTAGAGGGGGGAAGCAATCAGCCCCAGCATTTT. Complete variable domain (other parts from reference TRBV11-2 and TRBJ1-5): EAGVAQSPRYKIIEKRQSVAFWCNPISGHATLYWYQQILGQGPKLLIQFQNNGVVDDSQLPKDRFSAERLKGVDSTLKIQPAKLEDSAVYLCASSLEGGSNQPQHFGDGTRLSIL.

The chain combines TRBV12-2 with TRBJ1-1; the D call TRBD1 from the table was never checked on the DNA. TRBV12-2 is a pseudogene locus. The CDR3 runs 15 residues. The CDR3 DNA reads as TGTGCAAGTCGCTCTCTAAGGGGAACCGTCACTGAAGCTTTCTTT. It yields the protein CASRSLRGTVTEAFF.

The V and J genes are TRBV18 and TRBJ1-1, with 7 bases fitting TRBD1. The germline V gene has CDR1 KGHSH and CDR2 LQKENI. Trimming took 2 bases from V and 5 from J; bases not matched to a gene: 8. This CDR3 comprises 15 residues. The CDR3 DNA reads TGTGCCAGCTCACCAACCAAGGGGGCTGGAACTGAAGCTTTCTTT. The encoded protein is CASSPTKGAGTEAFF. Drawing the rest from reference TRBV18 and TRBJ1-1, the complete variable domain is NAGVMQNPRHLVRRRGQEARLRCSPMKGHSHVYWYRQLPEEGLKFMVYLQKENIIDESGMPKERFSAEFPKEGPSILRIQQVVRGDSAAYFCASSPTKGAGTEAFFGQGTRLTVV.

A note on this clone: Other DNA sequences within the sample encode an identical CDR3. The chain joins TRBV6-5 to TRBJ1-5; tentative D call: TRBD1 (5 bases). Germline V gene lookup returns CDR1 MNHEY and CDR2 SVGAGI. The CDR3 totals 15 residues. V lost 5 bases and J 1 base, leaving 12 bases between the germline ends. The DNA of the CDR3 is TGTGCCAGCAGTCCCGGGACGGGGAGCAATCAGCCCCAGCATTTT. Its protein is CASSPGTGSNQPQHF.

The chain carries TRBV18 and TRBJ1-3; no reliable D call. The CDR3 has 13 residues. Germline loops: CDR1 KGHSH, CDR2 LQKENI. Trimming shortened V by 1 base and J by 8 bases, and 9 bases separated the two germline ends. The CDR3 DNA sequence: TGTGCCAGCTCACCACAAGGAGGGTACACCATATATTTT. The encoded protein is CASSPQGGYTIYF.

V is TRBV25-1 and J is TRBJ2-7; D possibly corresponds to TRBD2 (7 bases). V was cut by 2 bases and J by 4 bases, with 18 bases left in between. The length of the CDR3 is 16 residues. Germline loops: CDR1 MGHDK, CDR2 SYGVNS. CDR3 sequence reads: CASSESLSGGQYEQYF. The CDR3 nucleotides are TGTGCCAGCAGTGAAAGTCTGTCCGGGGGGCAGTACGAGCAGTACTTC.

This rearrangement joins TRBV2 to TRBJ1-2, with 7 bases lining up with TRBD1. The CDR3 contains 15 residues. V was pared by 4 bases and J by 5 bases, with 10 bases of the junction left unmatched. Germline CDR1 reads SNHLY; CDR2 reads FYNNEI. CDR3 in amino acids: CASSALFGTAYGYTF. DNA for the CDR3: TGTGCCAGCAGTGCTCTTTTTGGGACAGCGTATGGCTACACCTTC.

The genes are TRBV9 and TRBJ2-5; TRBD2 matches 14 bases. This CDR3 is built from 17 residues. V lost 0 bases to trimming and J lost 5 bases; unmatched junction nucleotides: 6. From germline, CDR1 is SGDLS and CDR2 YYNGEE. CDR3 in amino acids: CASSVAVGLAGEETQYF. Written as DNA, the CDR3 is TGTGCCAGCAGCGTAGCTGTGGGACTAGCGGGGGAGGAGACCCAGTACTTC.

The chain carries TRBV5-1 and TRBJ2-1, with a tentative D call TRBD1 (5 bases). This CDR3 is built from 17 residues. V was pared by 3 bases and J by 7 bases, with 23 bases between. Per germline, CDR1 SGHRS and CDR2 YFSETQ. In nucleotides, the CDR3 is TGCGCCAGCAGCTCGCGGCTGAATTCAGGGAACCAGAATGAGCAGTTCTTC. Protein sequence: CASSSRLNSGNQNEQFF.

The CDR3 here is CASSYTGGNTEAFF. The DNA of the CDR3 is TGCGCCAGCAGTTACACAGGGGGTAACACTGAAGCTTTCTTT. The chain has TRBV5-1 and TRBJ1-1; TRBD1 aligns across 8 bases. The germline gives CDR1 SGHRS, CDR2 YFSETQ. The CDR3 spans 14 residues. V was clipped by 5 bases and J by 2 bases; unmatched bases: 5.

On this clone: Other DNA sequences of this sample code for an identical CDR3. This sequence joins TRBV18 and TRBJ2-5; unclear D gene. Per the germline V gene, CDR1 is KGHSH and CDR2 is LQKENI. V lost 4 bases to trimming and J lost 2 bases, with 2 bases between them. This CDR3 has 11 residues. The CDR3 spells CASSLQETQYF. CDR3 bases: TGTGCCAGCTCACTTCAAGAGACCCAGTACTTC. Complete variable domain (other parts from reference TRBV18 and TRBJ2-5): NAGVMQNPRHLVRRRGQEARLRCSPMKGHSHVYWYRQLPEEGLKFMVYLQKENIIDESGMPKERFSAEFPKEGPSILRIQQVVRGDSAAYFCASSLQETQYFGPGTRLLVL.

The chain links TRBV7-2 to TRBJ2-7; maybe TRBD2 (6 bases). In germline, CDR1 is SGHTA, CDR2 FQGNSA. The CDR3 spans 16 residues. V was clipped by 3 bases and J by 5 bases, with 20 bases between them. The CDR3: CASSLPLEPGANEQYF. The CDR3 DNA reads as TGTGCCAGCAGCTTGCCCCTTGAACCGGGAGCCAACGAGCAGTACTTC.

The genes are TRBV7-2 and TRBJ2-7; perhaps D is TRBD1 or TRBD2 (6 bases each). There are 15 residues in the CDR3. CDR1 SGHTA and CDR2 FQGNSA come from the germline V gene. Trimming stripped 5 bases from V and 5 bases from J, with 19 bases between. CDR3 region: CASSLGPGARNEQYF. The CDR3 DNA reads TGTGCCAGCAGCCTCGGGCCGGGGGCGCGCAACGAGCAGTACTTC.

The table lists this clone with a few counts. The chain recombines TRBV3-1 (or the pseudogene TRBV3-2) with TRBJ2-5, with D maybe TRBD2 (7 bases). V gave up 6 bases and J gave up 2 bases, with 16 bases separating them. The CDR3 has 15 residues. In germline, CDR1 is LGHDT, CDR2 YNNKEL (reference sequence). The CDR3 protein is CASRRRRGAQETQYF. CDR3 nucleotide sequence: TGTGCCAGCAGACGACGACGGGGGGCTCAAGAGACCCAGTACTTC.